Below are 32 T cell receptor beta chains sequenced from a single sample in a study of shared clonotypes between healthy human individuals. Libraries were prepared by immunoSEQ multiplex PCR; TCRdb keeps only in-frame clonotypes and omits some of them. The table shows 2 million to 3 million clones, with more than 85% occurring only once. The sequenced sample was naive CD4+ T cells from PBMCs. The subset: CD45RA+ positively selected. These receptors originate from a man between 18 and 35 years old in good health. Some clones in this sample may be carry-over from other donors' samples.

The genes are TRBV5-5 and TRBJ1-1; TRBD1 matches at 8 bases. This CDR3 comprises 14 residues. CDR1 SGHKS and CDR2 YYEKEE come from the germline V gene (reference sequence). J gave up 1 base and V 4 bases, and 3 bases lay outside the gene matches. CDR3 region: CASSAQGANTEAFF. In nucleotides, the CDR3 is TGTGCCAGCAGCGCGCAGGGGGCGAACACTGAAGCTTTCTTT.

Only a few counts were recorded for this clone. The chain is built from TRBV28 and TRBJ1-2; the D is unclear. This CDR3 region has 13 residues. With 5 bases removed from V and 6 bases from J, the gap between germline ends came to 13 bases. Per germline, CDR1 MDHEN and CDR2 SYDVKM. CDR3 nucleotides: TGTGCCAGCAGTGTCCTCCGGGCAGATGGCTACACCTTC. This codes for CASSVLRADGYTF.

The V and J genes are TRBV19 and TRBJ2-3, with D perhaps being TRBD1 or TRBD2 (5 bases each). Germline V gene sequence: CDR1 LNHDA, CDR2 SQIVND (reference sequence). The CDR3 is 15 residues long. The ends were cut back, 1 base at V and 7 bases at J, with 15 bases in the middle. CDR3 loop: CASSIVTGSGNTQYF. CDR3 nucleotide sequence: TGTGCCAGTAGTATAGTAACAGGTTCGGGGAATACGCAGTATTTT.

The chain combines TRBV27 with TRBJ1-2; D not resolved. Germline V lookup: CDR1 MNHEY, CDR2 SMNVEV (reference sequence). Trimming removed 5 bases at V and 4 bases at J, with 20 bases between. The CDR3 extends over 16 amino acids. The CDR3 bases are TGTGCCAGCAGTCCCATCCAAACGACGGACTTCTATGGCTACACCTTC. It is translated as CASSPIQTTDFYGYTF.

This clone has only one observation. The chain links TRBV6-6 to TRBJ1-3, with D possibly matching TRBD1 (6 bases). CDR1 and CDR2 (germline): MNHNY, SVGAGI (reference sequence). The CDR3 consists of 15 residues. Trimming left V 6 bases short and J 8 bases short, with 20 bases between. In DNA form, the CDR3 reads TGTGCCAGCAGGATCAGCGGGGGCGTGGGAGACACCATATATTTT. Amino acids: CASRISGGVGDTIYF.

The chain couples TRBV27 to TRBJ1-3, with D maybe TRBD1 (5 bases). CDR1 MNHEY and CDR2 SMNVEV come from the germline V gene (reference sequence). This CDR3 is 16 amino acids long. V was shortened by 5 bases and J by 2 bases, with 16 bases between the two germline ends. CDR3 loop: CASSPLRREPGNTIYF. The CDR3 region has the DNA TGTGCCAGCAGTCCCCTCCGCAGGGAGCCTGGAAACACCATATATTTT.

This chain links TRBV7-2 with TRBJ2-5; the D gene is possibly TRBD2 (5 bases). Germline V gene data show CDR1 as SGHTA and CDR2 as FQGNSA. There are 13 residues in the CDR3. V lost 5 bases, J lost 4 bases, and 11 bases lay in between. This CDR3 reads CASSADYRETQYF. The CDR3 nucleotides are TGTGCCAGCAGCGCCGACTATAGAGAGACCCAGTACTTC.

Turning to this clone: Its ends do not fully match the called genes, so a read error is possible. Distinct nucleotide sequences in the sample also encode this CDR3. The chain has TRBV5-1 and TRBJ2-6, with unresolved D. Per germline, CDR1 SGHRS and CDR2 YFSETQ. CDR3 size: 14 residues. CDR3 bases: TGTGCCAGCAGCGATCGGTCTGGGGCCAACGTCCTGACTTTC. Amino acids: CASSDRSGANVLTF.

The V and J genes are TRBV6-6 and TRBJ1-1; possible D gene TRBD1, 5 bases. Germline assignment: CDR1 MNHNY and CDR2 SVGAGI (reference sequence). V lost 5 bases, J lost 4 bases, and 11 bases lay in between. CDR3 size: 13 residues. Here the CDR3 DNA reads TGTGCCAGCAGTATGACAGTGGGCACTGAAGCTTTCTTT. Amino acids: CASSMTVGTEAFF.

As regards this clone: Other DNA sequences in the same sample also yield this CDR3. V gene TRBV7-3 combines with J gene TRBJ1-5, with no clear D. This CDR3 has 13 residues. Germline CDR1 is SGHTA and CDR2 is FQGTGA. V dropped 1 base and J dropped 6 bases, with 7 bases sitting between them. CDR3 in amino acids: CASSLNSGQPQHF. The CDR3 nucleotides read TGTGCCAGCAGCTTAAACTCGGGTCAGCCCCAGCATTTT.

This sequence joins TRBV6-1 and TRBJ2-5; tentatively, D is TRBD2 (5 bases). The CDR3 loop spans 13 amino acids. Germline CDR1 MNHNS, CDR2 SASEGT. V lost 6 bases, J lost 1 base, and 9 bases lay in between. The CDR3 reads CASSGRAQETQYF. The DNA for the CDR3 is TGTGCCAGCAGCGGGCGGGCCCAAGAGACCCAGTACTTC.

This rearrangement joins TRBV11-2 to TRBJ1-3; D is ambiguous. V was pared by 5 bases and J by 0 bases, with 11 bases between. This CDR3 comprises 15 residues. CDR1 and CDR2 from the germline V gene are SGHAT and FQNNGV. The CDR3 sequence: CASSPVLHSGNTIYF. For the CDR3, the DNA is TGTGCCAGCAGCCCCGTATTACACTCTGGAAACACCATATATTTT. Drawing the rest from reference TRBV11-2 and TRBJ1-3, the complete variable domain is EAGVAQSPRYKIIEKRQSVAFWCNPISGHATLYWYQQILGQGPKLLIQFQNNGVVDDSQLPKDRFSAERLKGVDSTLKIQPAKLEDSAVYLCASSPVLHSGNTIYFGEGSWLTVV.

In this sample, this clone turned up once. The genes are TRBV29-1 and TRBJ1-2; 8 nucleotides match TRBD1. CDR3 length: 14 residues. The germline V gene has CDR1 SQVTM and CDR2 ANQGSEA. The trim removed 6 bases at V and 4 bases at J, leaving 10 bases unmatched. The CDR3 DNA reads as TGCAGCGTGGGCGAAGTGGACAGGGTCTATGGCTACACCTTC. It encodes CSVGEVDRVYGYTF. Drawing the rest from reference TRBV29-1 and TRBJ1-2, the complete variable domain is SAVISQKPSRDICQRGTSLTIQCQVDSQVTMMFWYRQQPGQSLTLIATANQGSEATYESGFVIDKFPISRPNLTFSTLTVSNMSPEDSSIYLCSVGEVDRVYGYTFGSGTRLTVV.

V and J are TRBV5-5 and TRBJ2-7; perhaps TRBD1 as D (6 bases). Germline-derived CDR1 and CDR2 are SGHKS and YYEKEE (reference sequence). The V end lost 2 bases, the J end lost 4 bases, and 19 bases lay between the germline ends. This CDR3 has 16 residues. CDR3 coding DNA: TGTGCCAGCAGCTTCCATTTAACAACAGGGTGGTACGAGCAGTACTTC. Its protein product is CASSFHLTTGWYEQYF.

The rearrangement uses TRBV19 and TRBJ2-7; the match to TRBD2 covers 8 bases. CDR3 length: 14 residues. CDR1 is LNHDA, CDR2 SQIVND, per germline (reference sequence). The J segment lost 4 bases and the V segment lost 2 bases, leaving 4 bases of the junction unmatched. CDR3 sequence: CASSISGRRYEQYF. CDR3 coding DNA: TGTGCCAGTAGTATAAGCGGGAGAAGATACGAGCAGTACTTC.

The rearrangement uses TRBV4-2 and TRBJ2-1; TRBD2 might be the D (5 bases). Germline values: CDR1 LGHNA, CDR2 YNFKEQ. V lost 0 bases, J lost 7 bases, and 16 bases lay in between. The CDR3 is 16 amino acids. CDR3 amino acids: CASSQDALGGGNEQFF. The CDR3 coding sequence is TGTGCCAGCAGCCAAGATGCTCTAGGAGGCGGGAATGAGCAGTTCTTC.

The chain recombines TRBV7-3 with TRBJ1-1; 11 nucleotides line up with TRBD1. V lost 5 bases, J lost 5 bases, and 4 bases stayed unmatched. The germline gives CDR1 SGHTA, CDR2 FQGTGA. This CDR3 comprises 14 residues. The CDR3 DNA reads TGTGCCAGCAGCATAGGACAGGGGGCAACTGAAGCTTTCTTT. Amino acids: CASSIGQGATEAFF.

This chain joins TRBV6-6 and TRBJ1-3, with D unclear. The CDR3 extends over 15 amino acids. With 6 bases removed from V and 0 bases from J, the gap between germline ends came to 12 bases. Germline CDR1 is MNHNY and CDR2 is SVGAGI (reference sequence). In nucleotides, the CDR3 is TGTGCCAGCAGAGGGCCCGAGAGCTCTGGAAACACCATATATTTT. This sequence encodes CASRGPESSGNTIYF.

The rearrangement joins TRBV9 to TRBJ2-1, with TRBD2 matching 9 bases. The CDR3 is 17 residues long. CDR1 and CDR2 from the germline V gene are SGDLS and YYNGEE. J gave up 7 bases and V 0 bases, and 11 bases lay outside the gene matches. The CDR3 loop reads CASSVVASGDWGNEQFF. The CDR3 nucleotides are TGTGCCAGCAGCGTAGTGGCTAGCGGGGATTGGGGGAATGAGCAGTTCTTC.

This clone came up a few times. This sequence joins TRBV10-2 and TRBJ1-1; TRBD1 aligns across 9 bases. CDR1 is WSHSY, CDR2 SAAADI, per germline. Trimming removed 6 bases from V and 1 base from J; junction bases left unmatched: 9. There are 16 residues in the CDR3. CDR3 DNA sequence: TGCGCCAGCAGGCCCCGGACAGGGGTTGGGAACACTGAAGCTTTCTTT. Its translation is CASRPRTGVGNTEAFF.

This clone came up once. The chain couples TRBV18 to TRBJ2-1, with 10 positions matching TRBD1. J lost 6 bases, V lost 6 bases, and 5 bases had no gene match. The CDR3 is made up of 14 amino acids. Per germline, CDR1 KGHSH and CDR2 LQKENI. CDR3 DNA sequence: TGTGCCAGCTCGACGGACAGGGGGAGCAATGAGCAGTTCTTC. This encodes CASSTDRGSNEQFF.

V is TRBV4-2 and J is TRBJ2-1, with TRBD2 matching over 7 bases. Unmatched junction bases numbered 10, after V lost 4 bases and J lost 4 bases. The CDR3 is 16 residues long. Germline-derived CDR1 and CDR2 are LGHNA and YNFKEQ. CDR3 loop: CASSRKSTSEYNEQFF. In nucleotides, the CDR3 is TGTGCCAGCAGCCGGAAAAGTACTAGCGAGTACAATGAGCAGTTCTTC.

The chain uses TRBV5-1 and TRBJ2-7; 10 nucleotides agree with TRBD2. Losses at the gene ends were 2 bases for V and 2 bases for J; bases not matched to a gene: 19. Per germline, CDR1 SGHRS and CDR2 YFSETQ. There are 20 residues in the CDR3. The CDR3, as DNA: TGCGCCAGCAGCTTCAGGGCCCGGCTACCCGGGACTAGCGAGACCTACGAGCAGTACTTC. Encoded protein: CASSFRARLPGTSETYEQYF.

This sequence joins TRBV19 and TRBJ2-3, with D possibly matching TRBD1 (6 bases). Germline V gene data show CDR1 as LNHDA and CDR2 as SQIVND (reference sequence). This CDR3 has 13 amino acids. Trimming stripped 4 bases from V and 6 bases from J, with 11 bases between. Here the CDR3 reads CASSTNRADTQYF. CDR3 DNA: TGTGCCAGTAGTACCAACAGGGCTGATACGCAGTATTTT.

Written as DNA, the CDR3 is TGTGCCAGCAGCTCAAGGACCCAGCCCCAAGAGACCCAGTACTTC. It encodes CASSSRTQPQETQYF. The chain has TRBV5-4 and TRBJ2-5; no clear D gene. The germline V and J ends were trimmed by 3 bases and 1 base, with 13 bases remaining between them. Germline V lookup: CDR1 SGHNT, CDR2 YYREEE (reference sequence). This CDR3 region has 15 residues.

The chain is built from TRBV5-1 and TRBJ2-1; TRBD2 aligns across 12 bases. The germline gives CDR1 SGHRS, CDR2 YFSETQ. CDR3 length: 17 residues. V was clipped by 4 bases and J by 6 bases; unmatched bases: 11. The CDR3 is CASSAYGLAGRGNEQFF. As DNA, the CDR3 is TGCGCCAGCAGCGCATACGGACTAGCGGGAAGAGGCAATGAGCAGTTCTTC.

The chain links TRBV18 to TRBJ1-2; D perhaps matches TRBD1 (5 bases). Germline CDR1 and CDR2: KGHSH and LQKENI. The V gene lost 4 bases and the J gene lost 6 bases, with 12 bases spanning the gap. This CDR3 is 13 amino acids long. This chain's CDR3 is CASSLQEGDGYTF. The CDR3 DNA reads as TGTGCCAGCTCACTACAGGAGGGTGATGGCTACACCTTC.

Points on this clone: The sample has other DNA sequences that encode this CDR3 too. The chain couples TRBV7-8 to TRBJ1-2; 8 nucleotides agree with TRBD1. Trimming cost V 1 base and J 2 bases; bases outside gene matches: 0. Germline loops: CDR1 SGHVS, CDR2 FQNEAQ. The CDR3 totals 14 residues. Here the CDR3 reads CASSLGQGNYGYTF. For the CDR3, the DNA is TGTGCCAGCAGCTTAGGACAGGGGAACTATGGCTACACCTTC. The complete variable domain, with remaining parts taken from reference TRBV7-8 and TRBJ1-2, reads GAGVSQSPRYKVAKRGQDVALRCDPISGHVSLFWYQQALGQGPEFLTYFQNEAQLDKSGLPSDRFFAERPEGSVSTLKIQRTQQEDSAVYLCASSLGQGNYGYTFGSGTRLTVV.

The chain carries TRBV4-3 and TRBJ1-2; 12 positions agree with TRBD1. V lost 0 bases and J lost 11; bases outside the gene matches: 7. The V gene's germline CDR1 is LGHNA and CDR2 YSLEER. The CDR3 contains 15 residues. The CDR3 region has the DNA TGCGCCAGCAGCCAAGAACGGGGGGACAGGGGGCAATACACCTTC. Translating it yields CASSQERGDRGQYTF.

The CDR3 region is CASSYDSTGSQPQHF. CDR3 DNA sequence: TGTGCCAGCAGTTATGATTCGACAGGGAGTCAGCCCCAGCATTTT. The chain couples TRBV6-5 to TRBJ1-5, with 7 bases that match TRBD1. CDR1 and CDR2 (germline): MNHEY, SVGAGI. J lost 6 bases, V lost 3 bases, and 8 bases had no gene match. The CDR3 extends over 15 amino acids.

This sequence joins TRBV23-1 and TRBJ2-7; a possible D gene is TRBD2 (7 bases). TRBV23-1 is reported as an ORF; its role is uncertain. The CDR3 runs to 17 residues. V lost 8 bases and J lost 2, with 25 bases in between. The CDR3 spells CASPPPESGTPTYEQYF. The CDR3 DNA sequence: TGCGCCAGCCCCCCCCCGGAGAGCGGGACACCTACCTACGAGCAGTACTTC.

CDR3 sequence reads: CASSPGGYDYGYTF. The CDR3, as DNA: TGTGCCAGCAGCCCCGGGGGGTACGACTATGGCTACACCTTC. The chain uses TRBV7-2 and TRBJ1-2, with D perhaps matching TRBD1 (5 bases). Germline V gene sequence: CDR1 SGHTA, CDR2 FQGNSA. This CDR3 spans 14 amino acids. V lost 5 bases and J lost 3, with 13 bases in between.